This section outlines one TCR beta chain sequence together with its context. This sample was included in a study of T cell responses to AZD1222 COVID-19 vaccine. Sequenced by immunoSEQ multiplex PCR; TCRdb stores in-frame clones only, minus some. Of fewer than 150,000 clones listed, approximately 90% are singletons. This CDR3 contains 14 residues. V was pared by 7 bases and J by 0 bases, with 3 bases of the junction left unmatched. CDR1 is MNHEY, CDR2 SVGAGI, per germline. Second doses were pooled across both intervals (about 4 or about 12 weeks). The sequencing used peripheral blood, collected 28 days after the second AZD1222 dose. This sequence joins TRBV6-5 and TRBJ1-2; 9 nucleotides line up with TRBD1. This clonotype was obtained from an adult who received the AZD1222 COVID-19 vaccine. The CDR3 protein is CASTRDRANYGYTF. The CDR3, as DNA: TGTGCCAGCACCAGGGACAGGGCTAACTATGGCTACACCTTC.